This T cell receptor beta chain is from a study of shared clonotypes between healthy human individuals (TCRdb year 2020). Broadly, across the study: A couple of women and three men aged 18 to 49 years were included in the cohort. Each donor's leukapheresis produced roughly between roughly 0.94 and 9.5 billion PBMCs. For each donor, three plates each were used for CD4 naive and CD4 memory, two plates were used for CD8 naive, and one plate was used for CD8 memory. To estimate repertoire size and how much clonotypes are shared between individuals, the study performed deep sequencing of blood TCR repertoires from five healthy adults. To increase sequencing depth and limit assay-specific biases, TCR repertoire library preparation and sequencing were carried out by different laboratories using diverse techniques.

Between the V and J ends, shortened by 1 base and 0 bases respectively, the junction contains 9 bases. CDR1 and CDR2 were assigned from the germline V gene as MNHEY and SVGAGI. Measured from the cysteine to the phenylalanine, the CDR3 is 15 residues long. Kept here is only the CDR3 DNA, which spans 45 bases and is read in frame from base 1. On this clone: Which antigen it targets is not known. Qualities for individual bases were not recorded, and no much larger clone is one base off.

Donors were healthy HIV-negative adults with no recently reported acute infections or vaccinations. All donors were Caucasian adults living in Nashville, Tennessee, USA. CD8 memory samples were composed of magnetically selected CD45RO+ cells combined with CCR7-negative CD45RA+ effector memory (TemRA) cells. Blood was obtained by leukapheresis, after which PBMCs were separated by Ficoll-Histopaque density gradient centrifugation and cryopreserved in liquid nitrogen vapor phase. Analytical flow cytometry was used to check the purity and quantity of each magnetically sorted T cell population. Each sorted fraction had its genomic DNA isolated and then quantified by UV absorbance on a Nanodrop 2000c. Overall study results and their limits: Incomplete sequencing was indicated by rarefaction of sorted-subset datasets, despite the large sequencing depth. Sampling was limited to blood, and TCR repertoires in tissue likely differ from TCR repertoires in blood. Because the study included a small number of donors, the genetic and exposure-history diversity represented was limited. Pairwise subsampling led to the expectation that sequencing depth would affect the degree of clonotype sharing among donors. Sharing across a few donors was observed for approximately 5% of naive CD4, 3% to 3.5% of naive CD8, about 2.5% of memory CD4, and roughly 0.4% of memory CD8 clonotypes. Compared with non-shared clonotypes, clonotypes shared by all four sorted-subset donors had higher generation probabilities. Naive subsets generally had larger estimated clonotype richness than memory subsets did.

TCR CDR3 regions were amplified from genomic DNA by multiplex PCR using the deep immunoSEQ assay. Extracted genomic DNA from each cell subset was spread evenly across all wells of several immunoSEQ 96-well plates, with each plate serving as a replicate. For sorted subsets, 150 to 250 ng of genomic DNA, equivalent to about 30,000 T cell genomes, went into each replicate PCR. The purified libraries were quantified using a Qubit 3.0 fluorometer, sized with a Bioanalyzer 2100, and then quantified again using the KAPA Library Quantification kit. Every immunoSEQ 96-well plate was sequenced on a separate single-read 150-cycle Illumina NextSeq 550 flow cell. In the source study's methods: Because the immunoSEQ output held only junctional sequences and lacked quality scores, the filtering could not match the filtering applied to full-length reads. To assign V/J genes and CDR3, sequences were annotated against IMGT germline references using PyIR, a Python wrapper for IgBLAST v1.9. Any read was removed if the V/J assignment was weak (E-value above 1e-6), the CDR3 was missing, or the read contained stop codons, out-of-frame junctions, or ambiguous translated residues. A V3J clonotype was defined by an identical inferred V gene, J gene, and CDR3 amino acid sequence. The percentage overlap between two repertoires was calculated by dividing the number of shared unique clonotypes by the size of the smaller repertoire. RTK rarefaction, the Chao1 estimator, and Recon v2.1 estimates of unobserved clonotypes were used to assess repertoire richness. Generation probabilities for all TCRbeta clonotypes obtained by the gDNA method from a handful of donors were computed using OLGA. TCRdb carries this immuneACCESS record with in-frame sequences only. Its versions omit some clonotypes, under half of them owing to an unresolved V gene in the studies checked, with the rest unexplained. V, J and clone size are those of that table, while D and trimming were read from the DNA. The sample contains around 690,000 clones, roughly 91% of them found a single time. The leading ten clones occupy more than 30% of the sample.

Sequencing was done on a sample of memory CD8+ T cells from PBMCs. The intended sense of this specimen's cell subset or site label: CD45RO+ cells pooled with CCR7-negative TemRA cells. The rearrangement combines TRBV6-5 with TRBJ1-2; too little of a D gene remains to name it. The receptor was isolated from a man aged 18 to 29 in good health. Some clones in this sample may be carry-over from other donors' samples. The nucleotide sequence is TGTGCCAGCAGTTACTACGACGGGACTAACTATGGCTACACCTTC. The translation is CASSYYDGTNYGYTF.